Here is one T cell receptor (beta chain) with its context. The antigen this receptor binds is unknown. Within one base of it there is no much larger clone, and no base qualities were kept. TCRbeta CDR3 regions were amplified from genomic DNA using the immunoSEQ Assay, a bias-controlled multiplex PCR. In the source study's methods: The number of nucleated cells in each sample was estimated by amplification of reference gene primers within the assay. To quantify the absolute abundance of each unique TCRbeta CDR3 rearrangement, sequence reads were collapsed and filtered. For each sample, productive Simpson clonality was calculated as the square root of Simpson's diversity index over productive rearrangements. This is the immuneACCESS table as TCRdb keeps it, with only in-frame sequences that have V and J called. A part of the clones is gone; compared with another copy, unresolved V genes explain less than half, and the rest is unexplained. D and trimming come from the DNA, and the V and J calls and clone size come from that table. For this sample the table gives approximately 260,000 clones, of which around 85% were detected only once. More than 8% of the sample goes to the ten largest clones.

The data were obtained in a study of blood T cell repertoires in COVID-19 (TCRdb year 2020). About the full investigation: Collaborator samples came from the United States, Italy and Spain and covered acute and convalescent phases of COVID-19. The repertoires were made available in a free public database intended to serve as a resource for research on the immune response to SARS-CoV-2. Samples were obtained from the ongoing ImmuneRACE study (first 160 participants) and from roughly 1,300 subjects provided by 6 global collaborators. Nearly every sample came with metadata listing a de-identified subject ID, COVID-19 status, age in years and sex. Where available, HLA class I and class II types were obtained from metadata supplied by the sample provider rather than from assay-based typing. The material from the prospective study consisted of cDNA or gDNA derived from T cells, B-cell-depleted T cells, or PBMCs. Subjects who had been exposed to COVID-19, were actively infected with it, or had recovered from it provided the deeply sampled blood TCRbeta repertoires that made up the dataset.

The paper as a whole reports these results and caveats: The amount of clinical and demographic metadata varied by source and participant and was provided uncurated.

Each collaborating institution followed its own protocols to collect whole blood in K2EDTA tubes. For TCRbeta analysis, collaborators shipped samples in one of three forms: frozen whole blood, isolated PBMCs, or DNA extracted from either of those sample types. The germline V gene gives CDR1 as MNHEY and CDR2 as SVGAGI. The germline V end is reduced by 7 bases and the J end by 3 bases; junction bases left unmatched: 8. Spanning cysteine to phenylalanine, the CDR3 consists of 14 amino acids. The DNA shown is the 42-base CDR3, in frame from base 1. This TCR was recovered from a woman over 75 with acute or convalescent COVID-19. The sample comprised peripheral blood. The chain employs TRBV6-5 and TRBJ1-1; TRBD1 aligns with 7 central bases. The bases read TGTGCCAGCACCCCACAGGGGATGCACACTGAAGCTTTCTTT. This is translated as CASTPQGMHTEAFF.